Sequencing of this T cell receptor beta chain was carried out in a study of CD8 T cells in ankylosing spondylitis. TCRdb processed the 5' RACE reads anew with MiXCR; each CDR3 protein has one entry. The repertoire includes about 840,000 distinct CDR3 sequences, approximately 12% of them detected once, and around 0.51% sits in the top ten. Study results and limitations: Characteristic, it appeared, of ankylosing spondylitis blood was a TCR beta motif of eight highly homologous variants.

This clonotype was detected many times. What it binds is not known. The specimen was blood, either unsorted or a sorted T cell fraction (not recorded which). The receptor was isolated from a male donor with ankylosing spondylitis.

This CDR3 reads CSVEVRDGNQPQHF. The CDR3 coding sequence is TGCAGCGTTGAAGTCCGCGACGGCAATCAGCCCCAGCATTTT. This chain uses TRBV29-1 with TRBJ1-5; D unresolved. Trimming took off 1 base at V and 2 bases at J, with 9 bases between the two ends. The length of the CDR3 is 14 residues. Germline V gene lookup returns CDR1 SQVTM and CDR2 ANQGSEA.